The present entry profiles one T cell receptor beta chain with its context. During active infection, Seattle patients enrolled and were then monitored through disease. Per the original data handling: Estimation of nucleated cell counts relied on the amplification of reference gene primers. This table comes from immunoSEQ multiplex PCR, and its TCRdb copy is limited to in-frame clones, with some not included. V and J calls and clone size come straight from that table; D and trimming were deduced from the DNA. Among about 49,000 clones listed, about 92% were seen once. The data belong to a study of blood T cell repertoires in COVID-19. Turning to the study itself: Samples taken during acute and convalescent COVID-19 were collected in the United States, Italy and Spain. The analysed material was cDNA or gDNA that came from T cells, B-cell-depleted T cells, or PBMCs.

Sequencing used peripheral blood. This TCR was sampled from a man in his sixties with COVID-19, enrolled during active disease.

The CDR3, as DNA: TGTGCCAGCAGCTTGGAGGTTAGCGGCTACGAGCAGTACTTC. Residues: CASSLEVSGYEQYF. This chain connects TRBV5-6 to TRBJ2-7, with D possibly being TRBD2 (6 bases). Germline loops: CDR1 SGHDT, CDR2 YYEEEE. There are 14 residues in the CDR3. V was clipped by 0 bases and J by 3 bases, with 10 bases between them. Full variable domain (remainder filled in from reference TRBV5-6 and TRBJ2-7): DAGVTQSPTHLIKTRGQQVTLRCSPKSGHDTVSWYQQALGQGPQFIFQYYEEEERQRGNFPDRFSGHQFPNYSSELNVNALLLGDSALYLCASSLEVSGYEQYFGPGTRLTVT.